The next 31 T cell receptor beta chains were all read from a single sample in a study of T-cell reconstitution after alpha-beta-depleted transplantation in children. The authors prepared the TCRbeta library with unique molecular identifiers. TCRdb re-analysed the PCR reads in MiXCR, keeping a single row per CDR3 protein. The sample gives about 610,000 distinct CDR3 sequences, about 10% of which show up once; 3.5% to 5% is in the top ten. Here the sequenced sample was PBMCs from the stem cell graft donor, taken from the stem cell graft. All receptors come from a human donor who donated a stem cell graft to a child with acute myeloid leukemia.

The rearrangement joins TRBV6-2 or TRBV6-3 to TRBJ2-7, with 9 positions matching TRBD1. The trim removed 3 bases at V and 4 bases at J, leaving 7 bases unmatched. Germline CDR1 MNHEY, CDR2 SVGEGT. The CDR3 has 15 residues. The CDR3 loop is CASSYTGTGPYEQYF. The CDR3 DNA follows: TGTGCCAGCAGTTATACCGGGACAGGGCCATACGAGCAGTACTTC.

This clonotype was recorded a few times. The V call is TRBV7-6, the J call TRBJ1-4, with a possible D match to TRBD1 (6 bases). Trimming left V 1 base short and J 8 bases short, with 14 bases between. The CDR3 is made up of 15 amino acids. Per germline, CDR1 SGHVS and CDR2 FNYEAQ. As DNA, the CDR3 is TGTGCCAGCAGCTTAGTCGGGGGGCGTAACGAAAAACTGTTTTTT. This codes for CASSLVGGRNEKLFF.

The V and J genes are TRBV29-1 and TRBJ1-6, with 10 positions matching TRBD1. Trimming at V came to 5 bases and at J to 9 bases, leaving 7 bases not matched to a gene. Germline V gene sequence: CDR1 SQVTM, CDR2 ANQGSEA. This CDR3 is 14 amino acids long. CDR3 coding DNA: TGCAGCGTTCGAATGACAGGGGGCGGTTCACCCCTCCACTTT. This gives the protein CSVRMTGGGSPLHF.

The chain employs TRBV29-1 and TRBJ2-1, with TRBD2 matching over 7 bases. J was trimmed by 7 bases and V by 3 bases; bases with no gene match: 12. CDR1 and CDR2 (germline): SQVTM, ANQGSEA. This CDR3 contains 15 residues. In nucleotides, the CDR3 is TGCAGCGTTGAGGGGGGGGAGGGCCCGACTAATGAGCAGTTCTTC. It encodes CSVEGGEGPTNEQFF.

This chain connects TRBV2 to TRBJ2-7; 8 bases map to TRBD2. CDR3 length equals 13 residues. After removal of 4 bases from V and 4 bases from J, the junction contained 3 bases not matched to a gene. In germline, CDR1 is SNHLY, CDR2 FYNNEI. CDR3 coding DNA: TGTGCCAGCAGTGGGGGACTAGAATACGAGCAGTACTTC. Its protein is CASSGGLEYEQYF.

This clonotype was counted a few times. The V and J genes are TRBV13 and TRBJ1-1; possible D gene TRBD1, 6 bases. V was cut by 6 bases and J by 6 bases, with 23 bases left in between. The CDR3 consists of 16 residues. Per the germline V gene, CDR1 is PRHDT and CDR2 is FYEKMQ (reference sequence). The CDR3 DNA follows: TGTGCCAGCAGTTATTGGGACAACTCCGGATTTGCTGAAGCTTTCTTT. This gives the protein CASSYWDNSGFAEAFF.

This clonotype was seen repeatedly, ten times or more. The CDR3 is CASSWTSGMVLEQYF. CDR3 bases: TGTGCCAGCAGTTGGACTAGCGGGATGGTTTTGGAGCAGTACTTC. This chain links TRBV28 with TRBJ2-7; 12 bases match TRBD2. Germline V CDR1 and CDR2: MDHEN, SYDVKM. The CDR3 is 15 amino acids. V was clipped by 4 bases and J by 7 bases; unmatched bases: 8.

The chain uses TRBV5-1 and TRBJ2-7; perhaps TRBD2 as D (6 bases). Trimming took 0 bases from V and 6 from J, leaving 19 bases between them. The germline V gene has CDR1 SGHRS and CDR2 YFSETQ. The CDR3 consists of 16 residues. CDR3 in amino acids: CASSLAVTGLTSEQYF. The CDR3 nucleotides are TGCGCCAGCAGCTTGGCCGTTACGGGACTCACAAGCGAGCAGTACTTC.

There are a few counts of this clonotype. The gene calls are TRBV7-8 and TRBJ2-1; D gene unclear. The V end lost 5 bases, the J end lost 4 bases, and 18 bases lay between the germline ends. Germline CDR1 reads SGHVS; CDR2 reads FQNEAQ. The CDR3 loop spans 16 amino acids. Here the CDR3 reads CASSRLAVSLYNEQFF. DNA for the CDR3: TGTGCCAGCAGCCGTCTGGCGGTGTCGCTATACAATGAGCAGTTCTTC.

The chain uses TRBV2 and TRBJ2-5, with 7 bases identical to TRBD1. The junction had 7 bases not matched to a gene; V was cut back by 5 bases and J by 1 base. Germline V CDR1 and CDR2: SNHLY, FYNNEI. The CDR3 length is 15 residues. Here the CDR3 DNA reads TGTGCCAGCAGTTTCCAGCGACAGGGCCAAGAGACCCAGTACTTC. As protein: CASSFQRQGQETQYF. Using reference TRBV2 and TRBJ2-5 for the parts outside the CDR3, the full variable domain is EPEVTQTPSHQVTQMGQEVILRCVPISNHLYFYWYRQILGQKVEFLVSFYNNEISEKSEIFDDQFSVERPDGSNFTLKIRSTKLEDSAMYFCASSFQRQGQETQYFGPGTRLLVL.

This clonotype was picked up a small number of times. The chain recombines TRBV5-1 with TRBJ2-6; 7 bases line up with TRBD1. This CDR3 has 15 residues. With V trimmed by 2 bases and J by 2 bases, 1 base remained unmatched. In germline, CDR1 is SGHRS, CDR2 YFSETQ. The CDR3 nucleotides read TGCGCCAGCAGCTTCGGGACAGCTGGGGCCAACGTCCTGACTTTC. Translating gives CASSFGTAGANVLTF.

This chain uses TRBV5-1 with TRBJ2-7, with 8 bases identical to TRBD1. J lost 1 base, V lost 0 bases, and 6 bases had no gene match. The length of the CDR3 is 16 residues. Germline V gives CDR1 SGHRS, CDR2 YFSETQ. CDR3 DNA sequence: TGCGCCAGCAGCTTGGTAGGTCAGGGGGCATCCTACGAGCAGTACTTC. Amino acids: CASSLVGQGASYEQYF. Based on the CDR3 plus reference TRBV5-1 and TRBJ2-7, the full variable domain is KAGVTQTPRYLIKTRGQQVTLSCSPISGHRSVSWYQQTPGQGLQFLFEYFSETQRNKGNFPGRFSGRQFSNSRSEMNVSTLELGDSALYLCASSLVGQGASYEQYFGPGTRLTVT.

This clonotype was seen only a few times. The chain carries TRBV29-1 and TRBJ1-2; D ambiguous. The CDR3 runs 11 residues. Germline CDR1 SQVTM, CDR2 ANQGSEA. With 3 bases removed from V and 4 bases from J, the gap between germline ends came to 6 bases. In DNA form, the CDR3 reads TGCAGCGTTGAGACTTTCTATGGCTACACCTTC. Protein sequence: CSVETFYGYTF.

This clonotype occurred many times. The V and J genes are TRBV18 and TRBJ2-5; D gene unclear. V was trimmed by 2 bases and J by 11 bases, leaving 9 bases between them. CDR1 is KGHSH, CDR2 LQKENI, per germline. CDR3 length equals 11 residues. CDR3 nucleotide sequence: TGTGCCAGCTCACCAGGAAGGGATCAGTACTTC. Protein product: CASSPGRDQYF.

The chain is built from TRBV7-6 and TRBJ2-5; 9 nucleotides align to TRBD2. Germline loops: CDR1 SGHVS, CDR2 FNYEAQ. The J segment lost 4 bases and the V segment lost 6 bases, leaving 12 bases of the junction unmatched. The CDR3 extends over 16 amino acids. DNA of the CDR3: TGTGCCAGCAGTCTAGGAGCGGGGGGAGGGTCAGAGACCCAGTACTTC. This encodes CASSLGAGGGSETQYF. The full variable domain, rest sourced from reference TRBV7-6 and TRBJ2-5, is GAGVSQSPRYKVTKRGQDVALRCDPISGHVSLYWYRQALGQGPEFLTYFNYEAQQDKSGLPNDRFSAERPEGSISTLTIQRTEQRDSAMYRCASSLGAGGGSETQYFGPGTRLLVL.

The V call is TRBV2, the J call TRBJ2-2; TRBD1 aligns across 7 bases. Looked up from germline, CDR1 is SNHLY and CDR2 is FYNNEI. This CDR3 is 16 amino acids long. Germline trimming cut 2 bases from V and 5 bases from J; bases unmatched to any gene: 8. The CDR3 DNA is TGTGCCAGCAGTGAACAGGGGGTCCGCCTTACCGGGGAGCTGTTTTTT. It translates to CASSEQGVRLTGELFF.

This clonotype has just one count. The V gene is TRBV6-1, the J gene TRBJ2-1; D is undetermined. This CDR3 is built from 14 residues. Germline loops: CDR1 MNHNS, CDR2 SASEGT. V lost 7 bases and J lost 4, with 14 bases in between. DNA of the CDR3: TGTGCCAGCATCGAACCCGGCGTATACAATGAGCAGTTCTTC. Residues: CASIEPGVYNEQFF.

This clonotype was observed once. The V and J genes are TRBV2 and TRBJ2-1, with D unclear. CDR1 and CDR2 (germline): SNHLY, FYNNEI. The CDR3 consists of 15 residues. V lost 7 bases, J lost 6 bases, and 19 bases lay in between. The CDR3: CASNPQLGFRNEQFF. The DNA for the CDR3 is TGTGCCAGCAACCCCCAACTCGGGTTTCGCAATGAGCAGTTCTTC.

This clonotype was picked up a small number of times. This chain connects TRBV2 to TRBJ2-5; D might be TRBD1 or TRBD2, each matching 6 bases. The V end lost 8 bases, the J end lost 4 bases, and 14 bases lay between the germline ends. This CDR3 contains 13 residues. Germline loops: CDR1 SNHLY, CDR2 FYNNEI. CDR3 DNA: TGTGCCAGCTCAGGGGAGGCGGGAGAGACCCAGTACTTC. This encodes CASSGEAGETQYF.

This clonotype has a count of ten or more. This chain's CDR3 is CSARDEGRGRGSSYNEQFF. The CDR3 bases are TGCAGTGCTAGAGATGAGGGGCGGGGGCGGGGGAGCTCCTACAATGAGCAGTTCTTC. The chain carries TRBV20-1 and TRBJ2-1; maybe TRBD2 (7 bases). In germline, CDR1 is DFQATT, CDR2 SNEGSKA (reference sequence). Trimming removed 0 bases at V and 0 bases at J, with 21 bases between. The CDR3 totals 19 residues.

The chain carries TRBV29-1 and TRBJ2-2; TRBD2 matches 15 bases. With V trimmed by 6 bases and J by 5 bases, 4 bases remained unmatched. The CDR3 sequence is 15 residues long. CDR1 and CDR2 from the germline V gene are SQVTM and ANQGSEA. CDR3 sequence (DNA): TGCAGCGTCTGGGGACTAGCGGGAGGAACCGGGGAGCTGTTTTTT. Translating gives CSVWGLAGGTGELFF.

The gene calls are TRBV5-6 and TRBJ2-7; 11 positions agree with TRBD2. J gave up 4 bases and V 4 bases, and 10 bases lay outside the gene matches. Per the germline V gene, CDR1 is SGHDT and CDR2 is YYEEEE. The CDR3 runs to 16 residues. This CDR3 is CASSEGTSGSLYEQYF. The DNA of the CDR3 is TGTGCCAGCAGCGAAGGGACTAGCGGAAGCCTTTACGAGCAGTACTTC.

The sample holds many counts of this clonotype. The chain carries TRBV6-1 and TRBJ1-6; 7 bases are shared with TRBD1. The CDR3 has 16 residues. Trimming at V came to 2 bases and at J to 7 bases, leaving 8 bases not matched to a gene. CDR1 and CDR2 (germline): MNHNS, SASEGT. The CDR3 loop is CASSERGPVGNSPLHF. CDR3 nucleotide sequence: TGTGCCAGCAGTGAAAGGGGGCCCGTAGGGAATTCACCCCTCCACTTT.

In this sample, this clonotype turned up a few times. This rearrangement joins TRBV12-3 or TRBV12-4 to TRBJ2-5; no reliable D call. The CDR3 is 14 residues long. V shed 1 base and J shed 4 bases, with 10 bases lying between them. Here the CDR3 DNA reads TGTGCCAGCAGTTTAGGATCCCCTCCAGAGACCCAGTACTTC. Translation: CASSLGSPPETQYF.

This clonotype was seen a single time. This sequence joins TRBV12-3 or TRBV12-4 and TRBJ2-3, with 11 bases lining up with TRBD2. V shed 3 bases and J 6 bases; nucleotides not matched to a gene: 8. This CDR3 comprises 16 residues. CDR3 residues: CASSFVSGRAGDTQYF. The CDR3 DNA sequence: TGTGCCAGCAGTTTTGTTAGCGGGAGGGCCGGGGATACGCAGTATTTT.

This clonotype has ten or more counts. The CDR3 loop is CSARGTSGRARYNEQFF. DNA of the CDR3: TGCAGTGCTCGCGGGACTAGCGGGAGGGCCAGGTACAATGAGCAGTTCTTC. This chain connects TRBV20-1 to TRBJ2-1, with 16 bases that match TRBD2. This CDR3 has 17 amino acids. V shed 5 bases and J 4 bases; nucleotides not matched to a gene: 8. From germline, CDR1 is DFQATT and CDR2 SNEGSKA (reference sequence).

The chain carries TRBV14 and TRBJ2-1; TRBD2 matches at 10 bases. Trimming removed 0 bases from V and 10 bases from J; junction bases left unmatched: 18. Germline loops: CDR1 SGHDN, CDR2 FVKESK. This CDR3 comprises 19 residues. The CDR3 sequence: CASSQEIPGLAAPQGEQFF. The CDR3 DNA sequence: TGTGCCAGCAGCCAAGAGATTCCCGGACTAGCGGCGCCCCAGGGGGAGCAGTTCTTC.

The table lists this clonotype with many counts. This sequence joins TRBV24-1 and TRBJ2-1; either TRBD1 or TRBD2 may supply D (5 bases each). CDR1 is KGHDR, CDR2 SFDVKD, per germline. The CDR3 is 15 residues long. V lost 4 bases, J lost 5 bases, and 14 bases lay in between. CDR3 region: CATSDPRGPHNEQFF. CDR3 nucleotide sequence: TGTGCCACCAGTGACCCCCGGGGCCCTCACAATGAGCAGTTCTTC.

This clonotype showed up many times. The chain has TRBV7-2 and TRBJ2-3; 8 nucleotides align to TRBD2. The length of the CDR3 is 15 residues. Germline values: CDR1 SGHTA, CDR2 FQGNSA. Germline trimming cut 5 bases from V and 4 bases from J; bases unmatched to any gene: 8. The CDR3 loop is CASSPQAGESDTQYF. The CDR3 coding sequence is TGTGCCAGCAGCCCCCAAGCGGGAGAATCAGATACGCAGTATTTT.

In this sample, this clonotype turned up a few times. The genes are TRBV7-6 and TRBJ2-3; 7 positions agree with TRBD2. This CDR3 comprises 14 residues. From germline, CDR1 is SGHVS and CDR2 FNYEAQ. Unmatched junction bases numbered 2, after V lost 4 bases and J lost 1 base. The CDR3 sequence: CASSWLAGTDTQYF. The CDR3 coding sequence is TGTGCCAGCAGCTGGCTAGCGGGCACAGATACGCAGTATTTT.

This clonotype turned up a few times. V usage is TRBV15 and J usage is TRBJ2-1; 14 bases align to TRBD2. With V trimmed by 2 bases and J by 6 bases, 3 bases remained unmatched. There are 16 residues in the CDR3. Germline V gene data show CDR1 as LNHNV and CDR2 as YYDKDF (reference sequence). The DNA for the CDR3 is TGTGCCACCAGCAGACCGACTAGCGGGAGGGGCAATGAGCAGTTCTTC. Amino acid sequence: CATSRPTSGRGNEQFF. Variable domain in full (rest from reference TRBV15 and TRBJ2-1): DAMVIQNPRYQVTQFGKPVTLSCSQTLNHNVMYWYQQKSSQAPKLLFHYYDKDFNNEADTPDNFQSRRPNTSFCFLDIRSPGLGDTAMYLCATSRPTSGRGNEQFFGPGTRLTVL.